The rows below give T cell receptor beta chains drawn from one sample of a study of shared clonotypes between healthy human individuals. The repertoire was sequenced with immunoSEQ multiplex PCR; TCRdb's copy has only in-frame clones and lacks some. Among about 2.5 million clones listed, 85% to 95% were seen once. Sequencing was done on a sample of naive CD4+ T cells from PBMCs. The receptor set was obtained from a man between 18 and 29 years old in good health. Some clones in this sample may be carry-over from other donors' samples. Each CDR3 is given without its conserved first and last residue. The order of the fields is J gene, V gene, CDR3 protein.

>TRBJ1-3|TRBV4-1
ASSLRVGENTIY
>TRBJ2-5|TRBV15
ATIQASGGTIGTQY
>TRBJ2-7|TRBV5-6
ASSLGSGGAYYEQY
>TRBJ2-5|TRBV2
ASRGLSGGHGTQY
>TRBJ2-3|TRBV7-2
ASSLHPDRPSTDTQY
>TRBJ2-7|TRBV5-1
ASSPYSLGYEQY
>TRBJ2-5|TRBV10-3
AISETREGTQY
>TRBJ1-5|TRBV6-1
ASSDNSNQPQH
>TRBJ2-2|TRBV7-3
ASSHRPSGQGSTGELF
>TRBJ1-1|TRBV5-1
ASSLVPAGMNTEAF
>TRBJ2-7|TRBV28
ASSRHYRGGSSYEQY
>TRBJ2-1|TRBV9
ASSVSPGEYNEQF
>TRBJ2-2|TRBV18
ASSARQGANTGELF
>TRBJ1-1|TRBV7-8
ASSLGLGGDTEAF
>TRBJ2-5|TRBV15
ATSRGGLETQY
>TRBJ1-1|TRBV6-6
ASSSGHPGQEAF
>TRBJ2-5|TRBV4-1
ASSRGQGAPQETQY
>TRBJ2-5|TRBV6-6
ASSYEMETQY
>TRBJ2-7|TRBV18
ASFTGTAQYEQY
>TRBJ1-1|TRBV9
ASSLGYRNTEAF